The present TCR beta chain was sequenced within a study of T cell clusters in autoimmune cytopenias. Regarding the study as a whole: The T cell clusters came from computational analysis alone and lack functional validation.

Of note for this clonotype: Its antigen is unknown.

CDR3 length equals 14 residues. CDR1 is SQVTM and CDR2 is ANQGSEA in the germline V gene. TRB amplification used roughly 250 ng of peripheral blood genomic DNA. One tube held mixed TRB-A and TRB-B primer pools for touch-down PCR. Reanalyzing the multiplex PCR reads, TCRdb keeps one entry per CDR3 protein, without DNA. The sample table includes about 7,800 distinct CDR3 sequences. This rearrangement joins TRBV29-1 to TRBJ1-1; TCRdb's D call of TRBD1 is untestable without DNA. The material sequenced was peripheral blood. This clonotype originated in a human donor with an autoimmune cytopenia or autoimmune hepatitis (not recorded which). The CDR3 region is CSVEPRTGNTEAFF.